This T cell receptor beta chain was sequenced during a study of cytomegalovirus exposure and HLA in healthy donors. The CDR3 sequence is 12 residues long. Germline V gene sequence: CDR1 SGHDN, CDR2 FVKESK. V was clipped by 4 bases and J by 13 bases, with 16 bases between them. Both 60 Vbeta primers and 13 Jbeta primers went into the PCR. Assay: immunoSEQ multiplex PCR; the TCRdb copy retains only in-frame clones and omits some. The sample includes roughly 140,000 clones, more than 75% of them seen just once. This cohort consisted of healthy bone marrow donors. Despite likely unrecorded immune exposures, the donors were nominally healthy at the time of sampling. On this clone itself: Its antigen is undetermined.

Study results and limitations: A few CMV-associated chains were confirmed in vitro to be specific for CMV antigens.

The sequence derives from a human donor in good health. The V gene is TRBV14, the J gene TRBJ2-5; D possibly corresponds to TRBD1 (5 bases). The sequenced sample consisted of PBMCs. CDR3 loop: CASSPNPTAWYF. Here the CDR3 DNA reads TGTGCCAGCAGCCCTAACCCGACAGCCTGGTACTTC.